The T cell receptor (beta chain) described here comes from a study of blood T cell repertoires in COVID-19. At the level of the study: Specimens from acute and convalescent COVID-19 originated in the United States, Italy and Spain. T cells, B-cell-depleted T cells, or PBMCs supplied cDNA or gDNA.

Per germline, CDR1 SNHLY and CDR2 FYNNEI. The CDR3 sequence is 14 residues long. V lost 2 bases, J lost 6 bases, and 13 bases lay in between. Original processing notes: Amplification of reference gene primers was used by the study to estimate nucleated cell counts. The table came from immunoSEQ multiplex PCR; TCRdb's copy has only in-frame clones and leaves some out. V, J and clone size are taken as reported in that table, and D and trimming were inferred from the DNA itself. This sample carries 100,000 to 150,000 clones, approximately 88% of them seen once, and the ten largest clones take roughly 2.1%.

Sequenced sample: peripheral blood. The chain carries TRBV2 and TRBJ1-1; the D gene is possibly TRBD1 (5 bases). The TCR originated in a man between 65 and 79 years old with active COVID-19. The CDR3 sequence is CASSELQGRPEAFF. The CDR3 DNA reads TGTGCCAGCAGTGAACTTCAGGGTAGGCCTGAAGCTTTCTTT. Full variable domain (rest looked up from reference TRBV2 and TRBJ1-1): EPEVTQTPSHQVTQMGQEVILRCVPISNHLYFYWYRQILGQKVEFLVSFYNNEISEKSEIFDDQFSVERPDGSNFTLKIRSTKLEDSAMYFCASSELQGRPEAFFGQGTRLTVV.